This T cell receptor beta chain appears in the sequencing data of a study of shared clonotypes between healthy human individuals. Comment on this clone: Distinct nucleotide sequences in the sample also encode this CDR3.

CD45RO-negative CD8 cells positively selected for CCR7 made up the naive population, which excluded terminally differentiated effector memory CD45RA+ cells. J lost 0 bases, V lost 3 bases, and 6 bases had no gene match. Germline V gene lookup returns CDR1 SGDLS and CDR2 YYNGEE. The CDR3 has 15 amino acids. Generated by immunoSEQ multiplex PCR, the TCRdb table keeps only in-frame clones and is missing some. The profile shows about 2.1 million clones, 93% of them singletons. Material for sequencing was naive CD8+ T cells from PBMCs. V gene TRBV9 combines with J gene TRBJ2-7, with 7 bases aligning to TRBD1. This receptor was identified in a man younger than 35 in good health. Some clones in this sample may be carry-over from other donors' samples. The CDR3 coding sequence is TGTGCCAGCAGCGCCGCCGGGACAGCCTCCTACGAGCAGTACTTC. Amino acids: CASSAAGTASYEQYF.